These 7 T cell receptor beta chains share one sample of origin, sequenced in a study of blood T cells in healthy people across ages. Primers used in a second PCR of roughly 7 to 11 cycles were a sample-barcoded 5' primer and a J-beta primer mix. From the 5' RACE reads, TCRdb called clonotypes with MiXCR, one entry per CDR3 protein. The sample shows fewer than 2 million distinct CDR3 sequences, around 40% of them seen only once. Input material: blood. These receptor sequences come from a human donor in good health.

Notes on this clonotype: A much larger clone lies a single base off, so this may be a read error. The rearrangement links TRBV4-1 to TRBJ2-1; perhaps TRBD1 as D (6 bases). This CDR3 contains 16 residues. Germline CDR1 MGHRA, CDR2 YSYEKL. CDR3 loop: CAGRRDTQEGYNEQFF. CDR3 coding DNA: TGCGCCGGCAGACGGGACACTCAAGAGGGCTACAATGAGCAGTTCTTC.

This clonotype was seen more than once but under ten times. The rearrangement joins TRBV5-1 to TRBJ2-7; tentatively, D is TRBD1 or TRBD2 (5 bases each). There are 15 residues in the CDR3. The ends were cut back, 0 bases at V and 0 bases at J, with 10 bases in the middle. CDR1 SGHRS and CDR2 YFSETQ come from the germline V gene. CDR3 DNA: TGCGCCAGCAGCTTGGAATGGGGACCCTCCTACGAGCAGTACTTC. Amino acids: CASSLEWGPSYEQYF.

This clonotype was seen once. The chain uses TRBV5-1 and TRBJ2-1; the D is unclear. V lost 7 bases, J lost 8 bases, and 22 bases lay in between. The CDR3 sequence is 15 residues long. Germline loops: CDR1 SGHRS, CDR2 YFSETQ. CDR3: CASGSGPERRDEQFF. CDR3 DNA: TGCGCCAGCGGCTCCGGACCGGAGCGACGCGATGAGCAGTTCTTC. The variable domain in full, with the rest retrieved from reference TRBV5-1 and TRBJ2-1, is KAGVTQTPRYLIKTRGQQVTLSCSPISGHRSVSWYQQTPGQGLQFLFEYFSETQRNKGNFPGRFSGRQFSNSRSEMNVSTLELGDSALYLCASGSGPERRDEQFFGPGTRLTVL.

V usage is TRBV20-1 and J usage is TRBJ2-1; 9 bases map to TRBD1. This CDR3 spans 13 amino acids. The germline CDR1 and CDR2 sequences are DFQATT and SNEGSKA (reference sequence). The V gene end was trimmed by 1 base and the J gene end by 10 bases; junction bases not matched to a gene: 5. The CDR3 coding sequence is TGCAGTGCTAGAGCCAAAGGACAGGGGGAGCAGTTCTTC. This encodes CSARAKGQGEQFF.

This clonotype was counted between two and nine times. The rearrangement joins TRBV12-3 or TRBV12-4 to TRBJ1-1; D is unclear. The CDR3 totals 12 residues. V was cut by 0 bases and J by 5 bases, with 4 bases left in between. Here the CDR3 reads CASSLARTEAFF. DNA for the CDR3: TGTGCCAGCAGTTTAGCGAGAACTGAAGCTTTCTTT.

V gene TRBV7-9 combines with J gene TRBJ2-1; D remains unclear. Germline V gene lookup returns CDR1 SEHNR and CDR2 FQNEAQ (reference sequence). This CDR3 has 18 residues. The V end lost 4 bases, the J end lost 1 base, and 20 bases lay between the germline ends. CDR3 sequence (DNA): TGTGCCAGCAGCTCCAGATCCCAACTCTGGTTTTCCTACAATGAGCAGTTCTTC. This translates into CASSSRSQLWFSYNEQFF.

This clonotype was recorded a few times. V and J are TRBV20-1 and TRBJ1-2; TRBD1 agrees at 11 bases. CDR3 size: 13 residues. The junction had 5 bases not matched to a gene; V was cut back by 5 bases and J by 6 bases. CDR1 is DFQATT, CDR2 SNEGSKA, per germline (reference sequence). The CDR3 nucleotides read TGCAGTGCTTGGGACAGGGGGTTTGATGGCTACACCTTC. It encodes CSAWDRGFDGYTF.